This paragraph covers one T cell receptor (beta chain) sequence. CDR3 length equals 21 residues. This entry comes from a study of T cell repertoires and Cas9 in healthy adults. Generated by immunoSEQ multiplex PCR, the TCRdb table keeps only in-frame clones and is missing some. The data contain some 14,000 clones, around 86% of them singletons. The sequence was obtained from a human donor in good health. This chain uses TRBV21-1 with TRBJ2-2; TRBD2 reflects the table's D call only, with no check against the DNA. TRBV21-1 is a pseudogene locus. Sequenced sample: Tregs (CD4+, CD25+, CD127-, CD137-, CD154-) from PBMCs; culture status not recorded. In nucleotides, the CDR3 is TGTGCCAGCAGCAAAGTTTGTCTGAGCGGGGGCCCCCCTGGTGGGACCGGGGAGCTGTTTTTT. Translating gives CASSKVCLSGGPPGGTGELFF.